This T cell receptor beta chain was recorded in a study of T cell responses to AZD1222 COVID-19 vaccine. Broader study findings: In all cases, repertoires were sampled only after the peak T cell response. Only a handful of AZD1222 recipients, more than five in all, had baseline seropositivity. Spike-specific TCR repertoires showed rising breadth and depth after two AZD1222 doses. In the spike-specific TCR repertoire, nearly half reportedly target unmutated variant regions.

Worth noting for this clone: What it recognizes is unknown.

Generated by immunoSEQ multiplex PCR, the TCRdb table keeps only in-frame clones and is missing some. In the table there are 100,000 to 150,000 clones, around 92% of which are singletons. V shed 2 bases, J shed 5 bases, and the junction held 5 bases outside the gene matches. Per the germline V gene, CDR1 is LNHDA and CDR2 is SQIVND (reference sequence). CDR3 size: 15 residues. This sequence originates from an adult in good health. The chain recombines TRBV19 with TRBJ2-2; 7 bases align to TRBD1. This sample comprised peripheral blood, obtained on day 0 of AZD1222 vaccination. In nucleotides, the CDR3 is TGTGCCAGTAGTATAAATCCACAGGGGACCGGGGAGCTGTTTTTT. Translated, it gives CASSINPQGTGELFF.